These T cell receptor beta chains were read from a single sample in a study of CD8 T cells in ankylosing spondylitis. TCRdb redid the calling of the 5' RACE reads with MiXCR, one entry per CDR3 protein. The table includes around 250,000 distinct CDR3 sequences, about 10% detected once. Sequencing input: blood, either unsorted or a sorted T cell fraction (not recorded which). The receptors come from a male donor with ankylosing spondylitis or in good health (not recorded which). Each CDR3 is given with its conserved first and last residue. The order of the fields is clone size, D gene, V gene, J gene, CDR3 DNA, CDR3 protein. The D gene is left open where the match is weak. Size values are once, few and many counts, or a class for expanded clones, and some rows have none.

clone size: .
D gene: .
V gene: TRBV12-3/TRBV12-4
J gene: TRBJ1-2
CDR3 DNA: TGTGCCAGCAGTTCATACGAGGTCCACTATGGCTACACCTTC
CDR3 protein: CASSSYEVHYGYTF

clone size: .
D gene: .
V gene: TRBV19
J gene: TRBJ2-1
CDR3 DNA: TGTGCCAGTAGTACGGTGACGGGCTATGAGCAGTTCTTC
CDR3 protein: CASSTVTGYEQFF

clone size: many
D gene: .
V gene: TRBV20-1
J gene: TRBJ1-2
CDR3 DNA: TGCAGTGCTAGTGGGTCCGCAGGTACCAACTATGGCTACACCTTC
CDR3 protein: CSASGSAGTNYGYTF

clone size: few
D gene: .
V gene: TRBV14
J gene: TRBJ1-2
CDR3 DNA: TGTGCCAGCAGCCGCTTGGACTATGGCTACACCTTC
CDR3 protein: CASSRLDYGYTF

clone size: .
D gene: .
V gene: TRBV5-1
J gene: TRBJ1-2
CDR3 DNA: TGCGCCAGCAGCCGCGATCACGGGTCCTACACCTTC
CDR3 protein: CASSRDHGSYTF

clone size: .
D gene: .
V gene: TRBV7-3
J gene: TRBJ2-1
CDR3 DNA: TGTGCCAGCAGCTTAACGAGCCGGGGCGAGCAGTTCTTC
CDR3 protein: CASSLTSRGEQFF

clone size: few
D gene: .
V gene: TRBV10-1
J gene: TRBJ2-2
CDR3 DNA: TGCGCCTCACAAGGTGGCAGGAACACCGGGGAGCTGTTTTTT
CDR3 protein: CASQGGRNTGELFF

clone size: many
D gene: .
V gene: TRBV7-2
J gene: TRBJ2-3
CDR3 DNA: TGTGCCAGCAGCATATACAGGGCCTCCGGGGGTACGCAGTATTTT
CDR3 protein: CASSIYRASGGTQYF

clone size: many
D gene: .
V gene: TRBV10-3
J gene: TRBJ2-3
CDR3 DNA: TGTGCCATCAGGGGGGGCGGGAGCAGGAGCACAGATACGCAGTATTTT
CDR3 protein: CAIRGGGSRSTDTQYF

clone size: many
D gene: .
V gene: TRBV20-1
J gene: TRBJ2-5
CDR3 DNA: TGCAGTGCTAGGGCAGCGGCCCAAGAGACCCAGTACTTC
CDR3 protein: CSARAAAQETQYF

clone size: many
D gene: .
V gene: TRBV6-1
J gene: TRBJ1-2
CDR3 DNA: TGTGCCAGCAGTAAACAGGGTTCTTATGGCTACACCTTC
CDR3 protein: CASSKQGSYGYTF

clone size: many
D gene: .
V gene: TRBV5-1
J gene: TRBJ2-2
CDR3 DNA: TGCGCCAGCAGCTTGGGTTTGTGGGACGGACCGAACACCGGGGAGCTGTTTTTT
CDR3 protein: CASSLGLWDGPNTGELFF

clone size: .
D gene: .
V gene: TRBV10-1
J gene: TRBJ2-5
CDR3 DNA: TGCGCCAGCAGTGTACGGATACAAGAGACCCAGTACTTC
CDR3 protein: CASSVRIQETQYF

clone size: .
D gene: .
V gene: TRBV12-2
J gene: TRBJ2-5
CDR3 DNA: TGTGCAAGTCGCTTACTACGAGCTGGGGGGGAGACCCAGTACTTC
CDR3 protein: CASRLLRAGGETQYF

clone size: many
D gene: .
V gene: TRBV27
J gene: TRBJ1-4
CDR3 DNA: TGTGCCAGCAGTTTGATTGGTGAAAAACTGTTTTTT
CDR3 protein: CASSLIGEKLFF

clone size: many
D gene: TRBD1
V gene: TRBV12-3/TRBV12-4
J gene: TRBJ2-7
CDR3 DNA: TGTGCCAGCAGTACATCGGACAGGGACTACGAGCAGTACTTC
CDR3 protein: CASSTSDRDYEQYF

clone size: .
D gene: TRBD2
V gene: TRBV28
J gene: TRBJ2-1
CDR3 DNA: TGTGCCAGCAGTTTGGCCAGCGGGGAAGACAATGAGCAGTTCTTC
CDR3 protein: CASSLASGEDNEQFF

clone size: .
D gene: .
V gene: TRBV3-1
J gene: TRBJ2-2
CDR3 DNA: TGTGCCAGCAGCCAAGACCGCGACACCGGGGAGCTGTTTTTT
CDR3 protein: CASSQDRDTGELFF

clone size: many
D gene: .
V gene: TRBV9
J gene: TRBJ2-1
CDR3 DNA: TGTGCCAGCAGCGTAGGGTCCCCTGGGGAGCAGTTCTTC
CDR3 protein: CASSVGSPGEQFF

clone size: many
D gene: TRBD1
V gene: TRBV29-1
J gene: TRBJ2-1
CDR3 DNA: TGCAGCGTTGTAGGCAGGGGGCGTTACAATGAGCAGTTCTTC
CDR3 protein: CSVVGRGRYNEQFF

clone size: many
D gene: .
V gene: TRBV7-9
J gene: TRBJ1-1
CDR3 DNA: TGTGCCAGCAGCAACCCTGTGGGAGTGGCTTTCTTT
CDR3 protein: CASSNPVGVAFF

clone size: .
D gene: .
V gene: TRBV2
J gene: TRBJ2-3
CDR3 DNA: TGTGCCAGCAGTGGAATAGCGGCAGATACGCAGTATTTT
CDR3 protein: CASSGIAADTQYF

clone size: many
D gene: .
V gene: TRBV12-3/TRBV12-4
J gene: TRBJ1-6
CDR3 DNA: TGTGCCAGCAGCAGTCAAGCCGGGGGTTATAATTCACCCCTCCACTTT
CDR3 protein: CASSSQAGGYNSPLHF

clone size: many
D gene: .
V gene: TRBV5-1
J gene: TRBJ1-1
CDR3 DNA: TGCGCCAGCAGCTTTACGGGACATATGAACACTGAAGCTTTCTTT
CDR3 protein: CASSFTGHMNTEAFF

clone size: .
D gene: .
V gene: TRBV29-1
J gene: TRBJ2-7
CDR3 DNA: TGCAGCGTTGGGGGGGACTACGAGCAGTACTTC
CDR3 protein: CSVGGDYEQYF

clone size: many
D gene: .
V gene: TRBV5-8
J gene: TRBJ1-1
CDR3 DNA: TGTGCCAGCAGCACGCCGGTAGCCATGAACACTGAAGCTTTCTTT
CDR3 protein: CASSTPVAMNTEAFF

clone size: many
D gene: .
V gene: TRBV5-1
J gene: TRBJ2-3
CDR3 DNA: TGCGCCAGCAGCTTGGAAGCGGGCGGATCCACGTTAGGGACGCAGTATTTT
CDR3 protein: CASSLEAGGSTLGTQYF

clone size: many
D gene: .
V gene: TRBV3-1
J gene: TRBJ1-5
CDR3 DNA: TGTGCCAGCAGCCAGGCAGCGACCGGAGCTCAGCCCCAGCATTTT
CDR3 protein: CASSQAATGAQPQHF

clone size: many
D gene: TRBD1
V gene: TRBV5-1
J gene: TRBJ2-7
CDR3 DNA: TGCGCCAGCAGCTTGAACAGGGGACGCGAGCAGTACTTC
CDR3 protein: CASSLNRGREQYF

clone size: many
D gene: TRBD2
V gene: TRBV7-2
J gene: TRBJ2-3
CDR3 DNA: TGTGCCAGCAGCCCCTGGTGGGAGGGCCCAGATACGCAGTATTTT
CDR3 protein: CASSPWWEGPDTQYF

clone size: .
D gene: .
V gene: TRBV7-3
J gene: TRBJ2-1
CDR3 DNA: TGTGCCAGCAGCTTCATGGGTTCGGGACTCCCTGGGAATGAGCAGTTCTTC
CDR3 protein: CASSFMGSGLPGNEQFF

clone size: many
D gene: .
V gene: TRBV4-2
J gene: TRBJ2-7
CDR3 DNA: TGTGCCAGCAGCCACCGTAGCGGCAGCTCCTACGAGCAGTACTTC
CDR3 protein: CASSHRSGSSYEQYF

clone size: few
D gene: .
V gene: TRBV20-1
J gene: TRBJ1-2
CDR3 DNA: TGCAGTGCTAGAGATCCGGGAGGATGGGGAAAAAACTATGGCTACACCTTC
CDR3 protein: CSARDPGGWGKNYGYTF

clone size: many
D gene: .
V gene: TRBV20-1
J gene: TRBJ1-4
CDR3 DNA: TGCAGTGCTCCCCGGCGGGAAAAACTGTTTTTT
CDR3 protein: CSAPRREKLFF

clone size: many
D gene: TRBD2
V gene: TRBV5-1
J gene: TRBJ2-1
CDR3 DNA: TGCGCCAGCAGCGACGCTAGCGGGACGGGTGGTGAGCAGTTCTTC
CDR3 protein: CASSDASGTGGEQFF

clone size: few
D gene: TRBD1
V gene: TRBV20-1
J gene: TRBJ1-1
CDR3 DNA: TGCAGTGCTAGACCACGGACAGGGAGGCCTGAAGCTTTCTTT
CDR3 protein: CSARPRTGRPEAFF

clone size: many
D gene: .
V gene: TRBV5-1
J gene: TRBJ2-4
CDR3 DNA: TGCGCCAGCAGCACCGGACTTCAGACCGCCAAAAACATTCAGTACTTC
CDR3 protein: CASSTGLQTAKNIQYF

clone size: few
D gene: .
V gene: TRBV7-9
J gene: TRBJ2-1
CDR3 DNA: TGTGCCAGCAGACAATGGGGGGTTGGCTCCTACAATGAGCAGTTCTTC
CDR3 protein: CASRQWGVGSYNEQFF

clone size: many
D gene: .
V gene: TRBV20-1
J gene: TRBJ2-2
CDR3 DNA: TGCAGTGCTCCCCAGACCGGGAACACCGGGGAGCTGTTTTTT
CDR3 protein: CSAPQTGNTGELFF

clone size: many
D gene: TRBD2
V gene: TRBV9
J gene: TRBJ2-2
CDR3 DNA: TGTGCCAGCAGCTCCCCGACAGCGGGGGACACCGGGGAGCTGTTTTTT
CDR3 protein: CASSSPTAGDTGELFF